One TCR beta chain is described in this entry. Its antigen is still unknown. This CDR3 has 16 amino acids. Germline V CDR1 and CDR2: SGHTA, FQGNSA. The V and J ends lost 1 base and 9 bases, in that order; junction bases with no gene match: 9. This sample was taken from a study of blood T cells in healthy people across ages. The use of a sample-barcoded 5' primer and a J-beta primer mix characterized a second PCR of roughly 7 to 11 cycles. Each TCR beta cDNA got a 12-nucleotide random molecular identifier. TCRdb independently ran MiXCR on the 5' RACE reads; one entry per CDR3 protein. The data contain roughly 700,000 distinct CDR3 sequences, about 34% of them singletons. Broader study findings: Greater diversity and more naive CD4+ cells were seen in long-lived donors than in aged donors. Researchers judged that diversity estimates from one million T cells fell short of true values.

Sequences were obtained from blood. The chain carries TRBV7-2 and TRBJ1-6; 7 bases line up with TRBD1. The TCR originated in a woman aged 80 or older in good health. CDR3 region: CASSLERQGLGSPLHF. For the CDR3, the DNA is TGTGCCAGCAGCTTAGAACGACAGGGACTAGGTTCACCCCTCCACTTT. The full variable domain, completed using reference TRBV7-2 and TRBJ1-6, is GAGVSQSPSNKVTEKGKDVELRCDPISGHTALYWYRQSLGQGLEFLIYFQGNSAPDKSGLPSDRFSAERTGGSVSTLTIQRTQQEDSAVYLCASSLERQGLGSPLHFGNGTRLTVT.